A selection of T cell receptor beta chains follows, all from one sample in a study of human T cells and chemical hapten exposure. TCRdb re-called the RACE reads through MiXCR, storing one row per CDR3 protein. Of 130,000 or so distinct CDR3 sequences in the sample, roughly 9.5% were seen once. Sequences were obtained from whole blood. The receptors here all came from a male donor in good health. Some clones in this sample may be carry-over from other donors' samples. Each CDR3 is given with its conserved first and last residue. A D gene is named only where the DNA matches it firmly. Clone size is not always given. Where it is, it says once, few, many or a class for expanded clones.

TRBJ2-4 11 TRBV29-1 - - TGCAGCGTTGACAGGCAAAACATTCAGTACTTC CSVDRQNIQYF
TRBJ1-2 16 TRBV12-5 few - TGTGCTAGTGGTTTGCCTACCTTGGGACCACGTCAGGGCTACACCTTC CASGLPTLGPRQGYTF
TRBJ1-6 16 TRBV13 many TRBD1 TGTGCCAGCAGCTCATACGGACAGGGGGGGAATTCACCCCTCCACTTT CASSSYGQGGNSPLHF
TRBJ2-7 17 TRBV20-1 - - TGCAGTGCTAGAGATAGCCGTAAACAGGGAACTAGCTACGAGCAGTACTTC CSARDSRKQGTSYEQYF
TRBJ1-5 14 TRBV5-1 few - TGCGCCAGCAGCCCTGGGGGCGGATATCAGCCCCAGCATTTT CASSPGGGYQPQHF
TRBJ2-7 14 TRBV11-2 few - TGTGCCAGCAGCTCTAGCGAACTGTCCTACGAGCAGTACTTC CASSSSELSYEQYF
TRBJ1-4 15 TRBV20-1 few - TGCAGTGCTAGAGCGGGGGGACGTTTCAATGAAAAACTGTTTTTT CSARAGGRFNEKLFF
TRBJ2-2 16 TRBV7-7 few - TGTGCCAGCAGCTTAGCGGGGGGTCGCTCCGCCGGGGAGCTGTTTTTT CASSLAGGRSAGELFF
TRBJ2-7 14 TRBV20-1 many TRBD1 TGCAGTGCTAGAGCCGGGACAGCCGTCTACGAGCAGTACTTC CSARAGTAVYEQYF
TRBJ2-1 18 TRBV6-2/TRBV6-3 - TRBD2 TGTGCCAGCTCTTCCCAAGCGGGGGGGCCTGGGACCTACAATGAGCAGTTCTTC CASSSQAGGPGTYNEQFF
TRBJ1-1 14 TRBV15 - - TGTGCCACCAGCAGCGTTCGGGGGGAGACTGAAGCTTTCTTT CATSSVRGETEAFF
TRBJ2-7 14 TRBV12-3/TRBV12-4 - - TGTGCCAGCAGTAACCGGGACGTCTCCTACGAGCAGTACTTC CASSNRDVSYEQYF
TRBJ1-5 14 TRBV9 few - TGTGCCAGCAGCGTATCAGGGAGTAATCAGCCCCAGCATTTT CASSVSGSNQPQHF
TRBJ2-5 14 TRBV9 many TRBD1 TGTGCCAGCAGCAACCGGGACAGGGGAGAGACCCAGTACTTC CASSNRDRGETQYF
TRBJ1-5 15 TRBV6-5 few - TGTGCCAGCAGTTACACTACAGGGAGCAATCAGCCCCAGCATTTT CASSYTTGSNQPQHF
TRBJ1-1 14 TRBV6-5 - TRBD1 TGTGCCAGCAGCACGGGACAGGGGAGCACTGAAGCTTTCTTT CASSTGQGSTEAFF
TRBJ2-4 16 TRBV27 many TRBD2 TGTGCCAGCAGCCCGCCGTCTAGCGGAGCCAAAAACATTCAGTACTTC CASSPPSSGAKNIQYF
TRBJ2-3 16 TRBV7-9 - TRBD2 TGTGCCAGCAGCCCCTTAGCGGGGGCTAGCACAGATACGCAGTATTTT CASSPLAGASTDTQYF
TRBJ1-2 14 TRBV12-3/TRBV12-4 few - TGTGCCAGCAGTCAGATGGGACCGTCCGATGGCTACACCTTC CASSQMGPSDGYTF
TRBJ1-1 14 TRBV27 few - TGTGCCAGCAGTTTGCAGGGCTCGAACACTGAAGCTTTCTTT CASSLQGSNTEAFF
TRBJ1-4 14 TRBV7-2 many - TGTGCCAGCAGCCCGCGACAGATTAATGAAAAACTGTTTTTT CASSPRQINEKLFF
TRBJ2-5 17 TRBV11-2 few - TGTGCCAGCAGCTCCCGAGGGAGGCGGACGTACCAAGAGACCCAGTACTTC CASSSRGRRTYQETQYF
TRBJ2-7 15 TRBV19 few - TGTGCCAGTAGTATAAGTGGGGGCGTACTATCCGAGCAGTACTTC CASSISGGVLSEQYF
TRBJ1-5 14 TRBV21-1 many - TGTGCCAGCAGCAAGACAGGGTATTGGCAGCCCCAGCATTTT CASSKTGYWQPQHF
TRBJ1-3 16 TRBV18 - - TGTGCCAGCTCACCACAGGGTTCGGGCTCTGGAAACACCATATATTTT CASSPQGSGSGNTIYF
TRBJ2-7 13 TRBV29-1 few TRBD2 TGCAGCGTTGGGACTAGTGGTTCGAGGGAGCAGTACTTC CSVGTSGSREQYF
TRBJ2-7 16 TRBV7-8 - - TGTGCCAGCAGCTTAATTCCGGGACTTACCCAGGTCGGGCAGTACTTC CASSLIPGLTQVGQYF
TRBJ2-3 12 TRBV16 many - TGTGCCAGCAGCCAATCGAAACCAACGCAGTATTTT CASSQSKPTQYF
TRBJ1-1 18 TRBV5-4 - - TGTGCCAGCAGCCCGGAGGGGGGGCGGGCGAGGTACTACGCTGAAGCTTTCTTT CASSPEGGRARYYAEAFF
TRBJ1-2 16 TRBV7-2 - TRBD1 TGTGCCAGCAGCTTAGAGGGGTACGGGACAGCCTATGGCTACACCTTC CASSLEGYGTAYGYTF
TRBJ1-1 14 TRBV27 - - TGTGCCAGCAGTTTAGGGTCAGTGAACACTGAAGCTTTCTTT CASSLGSVNTEAFF
TRBJ2-5 12 TRBV29-1 - - TGCAGCGTTGCAAACAACCAAGAGACCCAGTACTTC CSVANNQETQYF
TRBJ2-1 16 TRBV6-5 - TRBD1 TGTGCCAGCAGTTACTTAGGGACAGGGCAAGAGAATGAGCAGTTCTTC CASSYLGTGQENEQFF
TRBJ2-7 13 TRBV14 many - TGTGCCAGCAGCCATTGGGTCTCCTACGAGCAGTACTTC CASSHWVSYEQYF
TRBJ2-5 13 TRBV5-1 many TRBD1 TGCGCCAGCAGTTGGGACAGTAAAGAGACCCAGTACTTC CASSWDSKETQYF